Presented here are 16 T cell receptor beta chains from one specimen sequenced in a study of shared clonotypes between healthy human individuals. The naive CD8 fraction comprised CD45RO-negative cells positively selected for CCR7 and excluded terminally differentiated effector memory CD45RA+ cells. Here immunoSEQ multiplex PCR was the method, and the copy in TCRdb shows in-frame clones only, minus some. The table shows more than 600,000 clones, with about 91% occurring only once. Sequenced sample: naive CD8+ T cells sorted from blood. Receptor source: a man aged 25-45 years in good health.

The CDR3, as DNA: TGTGCCAGCAGAATAAAACCGGGACTAGCGGGAGGAGAGCAGTTCTTC. Its translation is CASRIKPGLAGGEQFF. The chain couples TRBV27 to TRBJ2-1; the match to TRBD2 covers 15 bases. Germline V CDR1 and CDR2: MNHEY, SMNVEV (reference sequence). The CDR3 contains 16 residues. The ends lost 6 bases at V and 10 bases at J; junction bases unmatched: 10.

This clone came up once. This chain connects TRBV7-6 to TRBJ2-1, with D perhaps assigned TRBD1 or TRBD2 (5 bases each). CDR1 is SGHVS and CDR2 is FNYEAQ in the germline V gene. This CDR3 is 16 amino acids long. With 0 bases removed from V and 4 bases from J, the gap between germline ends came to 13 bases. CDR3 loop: CASSLAGVGVYNEQFF. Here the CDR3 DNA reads TGTGCCAGCAGCTTAGCGGGAGTAGGGGTATACAATGAGCAGTTCTTC.

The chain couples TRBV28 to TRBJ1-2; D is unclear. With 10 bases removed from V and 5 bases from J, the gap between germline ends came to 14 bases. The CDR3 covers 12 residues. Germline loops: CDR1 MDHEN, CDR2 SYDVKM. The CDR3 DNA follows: TGTGCCACTCGAGATGCAGGTTATGGCTACACCTTC. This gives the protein CATRDAGYGYTF.

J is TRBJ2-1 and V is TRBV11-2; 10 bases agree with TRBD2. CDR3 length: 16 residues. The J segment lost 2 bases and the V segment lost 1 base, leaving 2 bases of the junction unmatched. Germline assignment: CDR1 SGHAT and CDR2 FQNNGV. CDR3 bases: TGTGCCAGCAGCTTAGCGACTAGCGGGCCCTACAATGAGCAGTTCTTC. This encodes CASSLATSGPYNEQFF.

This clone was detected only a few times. The CDR3 nucleotides read TGTGCCAGCCACGGTACCTACAATGAGCAGTTCTTC. This encodes CASHGTYNEQFF. The V and J genes are TRBV5-6 and TRBJ2-1; D is unclear. Germline-derived CDR1 and CDR2 are SGHDT and YYEEEE. The CDR3 extends over 12 amino acids. The V end lost 7 bases, the J end lost 2 bases, and 7 bases lay between the germline ends. The full variable domain, completed using reference TRBV5-6 and TRBJ2-1, is DAGVTQSPTHLIKTRGQQVTLRCSPKSGHDTVSWYQQALGQGPQFIFQYYEEEERQRGNFPDRFSGHQFPNYSSELNVNALLLGDSALYLCASHGTYNEQFFGPGTRLTVL.

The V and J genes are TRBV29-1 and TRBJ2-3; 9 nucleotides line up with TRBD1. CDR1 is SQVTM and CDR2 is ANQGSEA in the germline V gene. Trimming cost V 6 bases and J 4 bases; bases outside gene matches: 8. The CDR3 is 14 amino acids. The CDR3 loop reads CSVEGQGSADTQYF. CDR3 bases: TGCAGCGTGGAGGGACAGGGAAGTGCAGATACGCAGTATTTT.

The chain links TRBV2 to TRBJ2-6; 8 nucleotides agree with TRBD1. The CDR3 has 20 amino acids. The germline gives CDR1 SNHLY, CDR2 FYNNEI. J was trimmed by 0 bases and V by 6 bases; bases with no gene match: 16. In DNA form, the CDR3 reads TGTGCCAGCAGAGGTCCGGGACAGGCTACAAAACCCTCTGGGGCCAACGTCCTGACTTTC. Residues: CASRGPGQATKPSGANVLTF.

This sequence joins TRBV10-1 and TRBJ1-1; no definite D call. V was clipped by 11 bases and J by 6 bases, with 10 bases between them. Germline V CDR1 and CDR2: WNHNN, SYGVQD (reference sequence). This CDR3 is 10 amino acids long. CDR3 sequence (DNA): TGCGCCCCGGGTTTGGCTGAAGCTTTCTTT. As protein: CAPGLAEAFF.

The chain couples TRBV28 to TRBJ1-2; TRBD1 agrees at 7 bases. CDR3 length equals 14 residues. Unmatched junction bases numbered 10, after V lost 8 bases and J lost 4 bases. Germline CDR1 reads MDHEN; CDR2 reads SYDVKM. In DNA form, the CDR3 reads TGTGCCAGCTTTAGGGGGCAATGGGGCTATGGCTACACCTTC. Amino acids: CASFRGQWGYGYTF.

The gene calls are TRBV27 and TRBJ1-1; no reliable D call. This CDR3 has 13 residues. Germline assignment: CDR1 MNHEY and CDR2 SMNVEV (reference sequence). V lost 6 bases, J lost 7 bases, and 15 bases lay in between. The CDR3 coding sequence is TGTGCCAGCAGCGCGGGGTCTCAGATTGAAGCTTTCTTT. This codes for CASSAGSQIEAFF.

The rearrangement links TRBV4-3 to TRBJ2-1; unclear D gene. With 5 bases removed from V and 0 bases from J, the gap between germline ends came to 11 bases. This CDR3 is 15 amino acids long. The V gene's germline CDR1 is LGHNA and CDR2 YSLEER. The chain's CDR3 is CASSGGTSSYNEQFF. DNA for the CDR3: TGCGCCAGCAGCGGTGGAACGAGCTCCTACAATGAGCAGTTCTTC.

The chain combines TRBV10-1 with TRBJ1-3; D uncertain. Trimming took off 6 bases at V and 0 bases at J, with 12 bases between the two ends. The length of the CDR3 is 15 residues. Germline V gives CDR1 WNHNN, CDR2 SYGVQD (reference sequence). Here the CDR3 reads CASSGGGFSGNTIYF. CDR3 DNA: TGCGCCAGCAGCGGAGGAGGATTCTCTGGAAACACCATATATTTT.

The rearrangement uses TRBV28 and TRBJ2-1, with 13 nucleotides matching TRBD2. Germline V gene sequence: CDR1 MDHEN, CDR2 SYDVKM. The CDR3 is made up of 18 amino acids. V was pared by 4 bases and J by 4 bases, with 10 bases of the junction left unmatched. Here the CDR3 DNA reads TGTGCCAGCAGTTACGGACTAGCGGGAGACGGAACGTACAATGAGCAGTTCTTC. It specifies CASSYGLAGDGTYNEQFF.

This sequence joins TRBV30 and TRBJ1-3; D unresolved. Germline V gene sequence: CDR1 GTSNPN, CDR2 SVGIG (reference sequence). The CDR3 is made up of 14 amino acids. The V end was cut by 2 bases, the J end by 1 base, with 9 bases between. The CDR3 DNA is TGTGCCTGGAGTAACGAGGAATCTGGAAACACCATATATTTT. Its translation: CAWSNEESGNTIYF.

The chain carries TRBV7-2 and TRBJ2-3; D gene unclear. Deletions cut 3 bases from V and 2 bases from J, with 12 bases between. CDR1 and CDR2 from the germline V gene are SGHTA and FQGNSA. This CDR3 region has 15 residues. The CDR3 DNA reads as TGTGCCAGCAGCTTTCTGCGCCTAACCACAGATACGCAGTATTTT. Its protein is CASSFLRLTTDTQYF.

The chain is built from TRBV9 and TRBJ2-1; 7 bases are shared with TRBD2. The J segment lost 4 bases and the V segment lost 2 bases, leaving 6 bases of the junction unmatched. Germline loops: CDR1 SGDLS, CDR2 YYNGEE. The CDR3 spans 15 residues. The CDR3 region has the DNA TGTGCCAGCAGCGTCGCGGGGGACCTATACAATGAGCAGTTCTTC. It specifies CASSVAGDLYNEQFF.